These 21 T cell receptor beta chains share one sample of origin, sequenced in a study of CD8+ T cells in alopecia areata. The treatment: oral pan-JAK inhibitor, 5-10 mg twice daily. RNA was extracted and reverse transcribed into cDNA as the sequencing template. Sequencing was performed with immunoSEQ multiplex PCR; in TCRdb, only in-frame clones are kept and a portion is missing. Here the sample spans 200,000 to 250,000 clones, over 40% being singletons. Sequencing used CD4+ T cells sorted from blood, obtained at approximately week 39, from a patient treated with tofacitinib. These TCRs come from a human donor with alopecia areata.

This clone was observed a handful of times. This chain uses TRBV18 with TRBJ2-7; 8 nucleotides align to TRBD1. The germline gives CDR1 KGHSH, CDR2 LQKENI. Trimming took 4 bases from V and 2 from J; bases not matched to a gene: 7. The CDR3 is 15 amino acids. CDR3 coding DNA: TGTGCCAGCTCACAGGGGGGACAGGCGACCTACGAGCAGTACTTC. It codes for CASSQGGQATYEQYF.

CDR3 nucleotides: TGTGCCAGCTCACAAACTAGGGAGGCGCAGTATTTT. This sequence encodes CASSQTREAQYF. The chain is built from TRBV18 and TRBJ2-3; D perhaps matches TRBD2 (6 bases). Germline V gene sequence: CDR1 KGHSH, CDR2 LQKENI. Trimming took off 4 bases at V and 10 bases at J, with 12 bases between the two ends. The CDR3 loop spans 12 amino acids. Together with reference TRBV18 and TRBJ2-3, the CDR3 gives the full variable domain: NAGVMQNPRHLVRRRGQEARLRCSPMKGHSHVYWYRQLPEEGLKFMVYLQKENIIDESGMPKERFSAEFPKEGPSILRIQQVVRGDSAAYFCASSQTREAQYFGPGTRLTVL.

J is TRBJ2-3 and V is TRBV11-2, with a possible D match to TRBD1 (5 bases). CDR3 length: 16 amino acids. V was clipped by 1 base and J by 3 bases, with 14 bases between them. Looked up from germline, CDR1 is SGHAT and CDR2 is FQNNGV. CDR3 sequence: CASSLAMGRETDTQYF. The CDR3 coding sequence is TGTGCCAGCAGCTTAGCGATGGGCAGGGAAACAGATACGCAGTATTTT.

This clone was detected only a few times. V usage is TRBV27 and J usage is TRBJ2-2; no clear D gene. Germline V lookup: CDR1 MNHEY, CDR2 SMNVEV (reference sequence). This CDR3 region has 13 residues. Trimming removed 10 bases from V and 0 bases from J, with 9 bases in between. This chain's CDR3 is CATSLSNTGELFF. For the CDR3, the DNA is TGTGCCACCTCTCTATCGAACACCGGGGAGCTGTTTTTT.

The CDR3, as DNA: TGTGCCAGCAGCTCCGCAGGGCCCAGCTCCTACAATGAGCAGTTCTTC. Translation gives CASSSAGPSSYNEQFF. The chain joins TRBV7-3 to TRBJ2-1, with a possible D match to TRBD1 (5 bases). Germline V gene data show CDR1 as SGHTA and CDR2 as FQGTGA. This CDR3 is 16 amino acids long. Trimming cost V 4 bases and J 0 bases, with 13 bases left between them.

The chain employs TRBV7-9 and TRBJ1-2, with D hard to call. The ends were cut back, 5 bases at V and 4 bases at J, with 14 bases in the middle. This CDR3 is built from 14 residues. CDR1 SEHNR and CDR2 FQNEAQ come from the germline V gene (reference sequence). The CDR3 region is CASSPGVPPYGYTF. CDR3 bases: TGTGCCAGCAGCCCCGGTGTGCCACCCTATGGCTACACCTTC.

This clone was seen a single time. The chain employs TRBV4-1 and TRBJ2-3; D is unclear. V shed 3 bases and J shed 0 bases, with 4 bases lying between them. The CDR3 has 13 residues. Germline V CDR1 and CDR2: MGHRA, YSYEKL. DNA for the CDR3: TGCGCCAGCAGCCAGAGGAGCACAGATACGCAGTATTTT. Its protein is CASSQRSTDTQYF.

Many counts were recorded for this clone. V and J are TRBV6-6 and TRBJ2-7; possibly TRBD1 for D (6 bases). The V end was cut by 4 bases, the J end by 8 bases, with 9 bases between. The CDR3 runs 11 residues. In germline, CDR1 is MNHNY, CDR2 SVGAGI (reference sequence). CDR3 sequence: CASSSGVKQYF. As DNA, the CDR3 is TGTGCCAGCAGTTCAGGGGTGAAGCAGTACTTC.

Ten or more counts support this clone. The chain combines TRBV11-2 with TRBJ2-7; a possible D gene is TRBD2 (5 bases). CDR1 is SGHAT, CDR2 FQNNGV, per germline. The V end lost 6 bases, the J end lost 3 bases, and 18 bases lay between the germline ends. The CDR3 has 15 residues. Written as DNA, the CDR3 is TGTGCCAGCAGTCCTTCTGCGGGTTATCTCTACGAGCAGTACTTC. It yields the protein CASSPSAGYLYEQYF.

J is TRBJ2-7 and V is TRBV2, with 11 bases identical to TRBD2. V lost 4 bases, J lost 5 bases, and 4 bases stayed unmatched. Germline values: CDR1 SNHLY, CDR2 FYNNEI. This CDR3 contains 14 residues. The CDR3 loop reads CASSVTSGSHEQYF. The CDR3 nucleotides are TGTGCCAGCAGTGTTACTAGCGGGAGCCACGAGCAGTACTTC.

J is TRBJ2-1 and V is TRBV5-4; possible D gene TRBD2, 6 bases. The CDR3 covers 13 residues. Trimming took 1 base from V and 12 from J, leaving 14 bases between them. Germline-derived CDR1 and CDR2 are SGHNT and YYREEE (reference sequence). The CDR3, as DNA: TGTGCCAGCAGCTTGTCCACACCCGGGAGGCAGTTCTTC. It is translated as CASSLSTPGRQFF.

The CDR3 DNA reads TGTGCCAGCAGTGAAGGGGGGGGTTTTCAAGAGACCCAGTACTTC. This codes for CASSEGGGFQETQYF. This sequence joins TRBV25-1 and TRBJ2-5, with TRBD2 matching over 7 bases. Germline V CDR1 and CDR2: MGHDK, SYGVNS. Trimming at V came to 2 bases and at J to 2 bases, leaving 5 bases not matched to a gene. The CDR3 covers 15 residues.

This clone turned up a few times. The chain combines TRBV9 with TRBJ2-5, with D perhaps TRBD1 (6 bases). CDR3 length: 15 residues. V lost 4 bases to trimming and J lost 5 bases, with 18 bases between them. Germline V gives CDR1 SGDLS, CDR2 YYNGEE. CDR3 protein: CASSSQGQRGETQYF. The CDR3 nucleotides are TGTGCCAGCAGCTCCCAAGGACAGAGGGGTGAGACCCAGTACTTC.

The gene calls are TRBV7-9 and TRBJ2-7; D may be TRBD1 or TRBD2 (6 bases each). The CDR3 sequence is 14 residues long. Trimming took 5 bases from V and 6 from J, leaving 17 bases between them. Germline CDR1 is SEHNR and CDR2 is FQNEAQ (reference sequence). The CDR3 DNA is TGTGCCAGCAGCGTGGAAGCCAGGGGAGGCGAGCAGTACTTC. It is translated as CASSVEARGGEQYF.

The DNA for the CDR3 is TGTGCCTGGAGTACGGGACAGGGGAACGGGGAGCTGTTTTTT. Its protein is CAWSTGQGNGELFF. V and J are TRBV30 and TRBJ2-2, with 10 positions matching TRBD1. The CDR3 has 14 residues. Germline values: CDR1 GTSNPN, CDR2 SVGIG (reference sequence). J gave up 7 bases and V 2 bases, and 4 bases lay outside the gene matches.

CDR3 loop: CATQDRRWETQYF. The CDR3, as DNA: TGTGCCACTCAGGACAGGCGATGGGAGACCCAGTACTTC. The chain joins TRBV6-1 to TRBJ2-5, with TRBD1 matching over 7 bases. Germline CDR1 MNHNS, CDR2 SASEGT. This CDR3 is built from 13 residues. The ends lost 10 bases at V and 5 bases at J; junction bases unmatched: 10.

This clone was counted a single time. The V gene is TRBV18, the J gene TRBJ2-1, with D possibly TRBD2 on 5 matching bases. The CDR3 totals 15 residues. Deletions cut 2 bases from V and 3 bases from J, with 11 bases between. Germline-derived CDR1 and CDR2 are KGHSH and LQKENI. CDR3 DNA sequence: TGTGCCAGCTCACCAACTAGACAAAGCTACAATGAGCAGTTCTTC. Protein sequence: CASSPTRQSYNEQFF.

The rearrangement links TRBV10-3 to TRBJ2-2; the D is unclear. V was clipped by 7 bases and J by 3 bases, with 6 bases between them. The germline CDR1 and CDR2 sequences are ENHRY and SYGVKD. The CDR3 extends over 12 amino acids. CDR3 loop: CAIKNYTGELFF. CDR3 nucleotide sequence: TGTGCCATCAAAAATTACACCGGGGAGCTGTTTTTT.

This clone was seen only a few times. The V call is TRBV7-9, the J call TRBJ1-5; TRBD1 matches at 8 bases. Germline CDR1 reads SEHNR; CDR2 reads FQNEAQ (reference sequence). The length of the CDR3 is 15 residues. V dropped 5 bases and J dropped 7; count of bases not matched to a gene: 10. DNA of the CDR3: TGTGCCAGCAGCCAGACAGGGGACGGGCTCCAGCCCCAGCATTTT. It yields the protein CASSQTGDGLQPQHF.

The CDR3 sequence is CASSLATLAGGPHEQYF. The CDR3 bases are TGTGCCAGCAGCTTAGCCACCTTGGCGGGAGGGCCCCACGAGCAGTACTTC. This chain connects TRBV7-6 to TRBJ2-7, with 9 bases aligning to TRBD2. CDR1 is SGHVS, CDR2 FNYEAQ, per germline. This CDR3 comprises 17 residues. V shed 0 bases and J 5 bases; nucleotides not matched to a gene: 11. The full variable domain, completed using reference TRBV7-6 and TRBJ2-7, is GAGVSQSPRYKVTKRGQDVALRCDPISGHVSLYWYRQALGQGPEFLTYFNYEAQQDKSGLPNDRFSAERPEGSISTLTIQRTEQRDSAMYRCASSLATLAGGPHEQYFGPGTRLTVT.

This rearrangement joins TRBV6-1 to TRBJ2-7, with D perhaps TRBD2 (5 bases). The length of the CDR3 is 13 residues. V lost 2 bases and J 5 bases, leaving 10 bases between the germline ends. Looked up from germline, CDR1 is MNHNS and CDR2 is SASEGT. CDR3 in DNA: TGTGCCAGCAGTGAAATGCCCGGGGACGAGCAGTACTTC. Translating gives CASSEMPGDEQYF.